What follows are 10 T cell receptor beta chains derived from one specimen sequenced in a study of shared clonotypes between healthy human individuals. CD45RO-negative, CCR7-positively selected cells formed the naive CD8 fraction, excluding terminally differentiated effector memory CD45RA+ cells. Generated by immunoSEQ multiplex PCR, the TCRdb table keeps only in-frame clones and is missing some. The sample records millions of clones, about 92% being singletons. What was sequenced was naive CD8+ T cells from PBMCs. These receptors all come from a man aged 18 to 35 in good health. Some clones in this sample may be carry-over from other donors' samples.

The gene calls are TRBV2 and TRBJ1-1; no firm D call. There are 13 residues in the CDR3. Germline lookup yields CDR1 SNHLY and CDR2 FYNNEI. Trimming stripped 5 bases from V and 0 bases from J, with 7 bases between. CDR3 loop: CASSTAMNTEAFF. DNA of the CDR3: TGTGCCAGCAGTACGGCCATGAACACTGAAGCTTTCTTT.

V gene TRBV9 combines with J gene TRBJ2-2; perhaps TRBD1 as D (7 bases). V dropped 6 bases and J dropped 3 bases, with 18 bases sitting between them. Looked up from germline, CDR1 is SGDLS and CDR2 is YYNGEE. This CDR3 contains 16 residues. CDR3 protein: CASTPGGRRDTGELFF. The CDR3 region has the DNA TGTGCCAGCACCCCAGGGGGGAGGAGGGACACCGGGGAGCTGTTTTTT.

V usage is TRBV9 and J usage is TRBJ1-5; D not certain. This CDR3 is built from 15 residues. V was trimmed by 0 bases and J by 4 bases, leaving 11 bases between them. Germline V gene lookup returns CDR1 SGDLS and CDR2 YYNGEE. CDR3 in amino acids: CASSVGGQANQPQHF. The CDR3 coding sequence is TGTGCCAGCAGCGTAGGAGGGCAGGCTAATCAGCCCCAGCATTTT. The variable domain in full, with the rest retrieved from reference TRBV9 and TRBJ1-5, is DSGVTQTPKHLITATGQRVTLRCSPRSGDLSVYWYQQSLDQGLQFLIQYYNGEERAKGNILERFSAQQFPDLHSELNLSSLELGDSALYFCASSVGGQANQPQHFGDGTRLSIL.

This chain links TRBV29-1 with TRBJ1-1, with D unresolved. Trimming took 7 bases from V and 4 from J, leaving 13 bases between them. This CDR3 contains 12 residues. Germline values: CDR1 SQVTM, CDR2 ANQGSEA. The CDR3 sequence: CSGQGKPTEAFF. CDR3 in DNA: TGCAGCGGGCAAGGAAAACCCACTGAAGCTTTCTTT. The full variable domain, with the rest looked up from reference TRBV29-1 and TRBJ1-1, is SAVISQKPSRDICQRGTSLTIQCQVDSQVTMMFWYRQQPGQSLTLIATANQGSEATYESGFVIDKFPISRPNLTFSTLTVSNMSPEDSSIYLCSGQGKPTEAFFGQGTRLTVV.

The V and J genes are TRBV30 and TRBJ1-3; no clear D gene. The CDR3 has 11 residues. Germline-derived CDR1 and CDR2 are GTSNPN and SVGIG (reference sequence). CDR3 protein: CGGMGRNTIYF. In DNA form, the CDR3 reads TGTGGGGGTATGGGGAGAAACACCATATATTTT.

V usage is TRBV9 and J usage is TRBJ2-7; D not certain. Germline CDR1 reads SGDLS; CDR2 reads YYNGEE. The length of the CDR3 is 14 residues. V shed 0 bases and J shed 2 bases, with 9 bases lying between them. The CDR3 reads CASSVEQTPYEQYF. CDR3 bases: TGTGCCAGCAGCGTAGAACAGACCCCCTACGAGCAGTACTTC.

The genes are TRBV5-8 and TRBJ2-5; either TRBD1 or TRBD2 may fit D (6 bases each). The V gene's germline CDR1 is SGHTS and CDR2 YDEGEE. V was pared by 0 bases and J by 5 bases, with 14 bases between. The CDR3 totals 15 residues. The CDR3 region has the DNA TGTGCCAGCAGCTTGGTGGCAGGGGAGGTGGAGACCCAGTACTTC. Amino acid sequence: CASSLVAGEVETQYF. The full variable domain, in which reference TRBV5-8 and TRBJ2-5 provide the parts outside the CDR3, is EAGVTQSPTHLIKTRGQQATLRCSPISGHTSVYWYQQALGLGLQFLLWYDEGEERNRGNFPPRFSGRQFPNYSSELNVNALELEDSALYLCASSLVAGEVETQYFGPGTRLLVL.

As DNA, the CDR3 is TGTGCCATCAGTGAGTCGCGGGACAGGGGTGGCTATGGCTACACCTTC. Its translation: CAISESRDRGGYGYTF. V gene TRBV10-3 combines with J gene TRBJ1-2; TRBD1 matches at 10 bases. The V gene end was trimmed by 0 bases and the J gene end by 4 bases; junction bases not matched to a gene: 5. The CDR3 is 16 amino acids. Germline V lookup: CDR1 ENHRY, CDR2 SYGVKD.

The chain carries TRBV6-5 and TRBJ2-7, with 9 bases lining up with TRBD2. CDR3 size: 14 residues. The germline CDR1 and CDR2 sequences are MNHEY and SVGAGI. V shed 2 bases, J shed 4 bases, and the junction held 3 bases outside the gene matches. CDR3 region: CASSYASGTYEQYF. Written as DNA, the CDR3 is TGTGCCAGCAGTTACGCTAGCGGGACGTACGAGCAGTACTTC.

The chain has TRBV27 and TRBJ1-1; D not resolved. The CDR3 length is 17 residues. With 5 bases removed from V and 0 bases from J, the gap between germline ends came to 19 bases. CDR1 is MNHEY, CDR2 SMNVEV, per germline (reference sequence). In nucleotides, the CDR3 is TGTGCCAGCAGTCTCCAAGGGTTGCGACGCATGAACACTGAAGCTTTCTTT. Amino acids: CASSLQGLRRMNTEAFF.